This passage covers 17 T cell receptor beta chains from one sample sequenced in a study of blood T cells in healthy people across ages (dated by TCRdb to the mid-2010s). Libraries came from 5' RACE. Sequencing used an Illumina HiSeq 2500. A second roughly 7 to 11 cycle PCR used a sample-barcoded 5' primer and a J-beta primer mix. TCRdb reran the public reads through fastp at Q25 and MiXCR, keeping productive beta chains. Records with the same CDR3 protein are collapsed into one entry carrying the most frequent genes and DNA. For this sample there are around 900,000 distinct CDR3 sequences; roughly 26% appear just once. The ten largest clones add up to 17% of the sample. The sequencing sample was made of blood. These receptors all come from a woman of 80 years or more in good health.

J is TRBJ1-2 and V is TRBV5-5, with a possible D match to TRBD1 (5 bases). The CDR3 has 15 residues. Between the trimmed V and J ends, which lost 4 bases and 3 bases, there was a span of 16 bases. Germline V gene lookup returns CDR1 SGHKS and CDR2 YYEKEE (reference sequence). The CDR3 is CASSSQGGRDYGYTF. In nucleotides, the CDR3 is TGTGCCAGCAGCAGCCAGGGCGGGCGCGACTATGGCTACACCTTC.

Comments on this clonotype: One base away lies a much larger clone, so this may be a sequencing read error. The V call is TRBV7-9, the J call TRBJ1-2; 7 bases map to TRBD1. This CDR3 is built from 15 residues. Trimming cost V 5 bases and J 6 bases; bases outside gene matches: 12. CDR1 is SEHNR, CDR2 FQNEAQ, per germline (reference sequence). CDR3 amino acids: CASSPGQRVSHGYTF. The CDR3 nucleotides read TGTGCCAGCAGCCCGGGACAGAGGGTCTCCCATGGCTACACCTTC.

The sample holds one count of this clonotype. This clone may be a read error of a much larger clone one base away. The rearrangement links TRBV3-1 to TRBJ2-1; TRBD1 or TRBD2 may be the D gene (5 bases each). Per germline, CDR1 LGHDT and CDR2 YNNKEL (reference sequence). The CDR3 extends over 15 amino acids. CDR3 in amino acids: CASSQDGASLNERFF. The CDR3 nucleotides read TGTGCCAGCAGCCAAGATGGGGCTAGCCTCAATGAGCGGTTCTTC.

The chain combines TRBV5-1 with TRBJ1-1, with 8 bases aligning to TRBD1. CDR1 is SGHRS and CDR2 is YFSETQ in the germline V gene. This CDR3 spans 14 amino acids. With 4 bases clipped from V and 3 bases from J, the junction kept 5 bases outside the gene matches. The CDR3 sequence is CASSLRTGYTEAFF. The DNA for the CDR3 is TGCGCCAGCAGCCTTCGGACAGGGTACACTGAAGCTTTCTTT.

This clonotype came up many times. It may be a read error: a sequence one base away is much more abundant. The rearrangement links TRBV20-1 to TRBJ2-3, with TRBD2 matching over 7 bases. The V and J ends lost 6 bases and 6 bases, in that order; junction bases with no gene match: 9. CDR1 is DFQATT and CDR2 is SNEGSKA in the germline V gene (reference sequence). CDR3 length: 13 residues. This CDR3 is CSARDYRGDTQYF. Written as DNA, the CDR3 is TGCAGTGCCAGGGACTATCGCGGGGATACGCAGTATTTT.

This clonotype was observed a few times. The chain uses TRBV5-6 and TRBJ2-3, with a possible D match to TRBD2 (6 bases). Germline V CDR1 and CDR2: SGHDT, YYEEEE. The CDR3 is 16 residues long. The V end lost 4 bases, the J end lost 2 bases, and 17 bases lay between the germline ends. The CDR3 DNA reads as TGTGCCAGCAGCCGAATGGGCGGGGCGATCACAGATACGCAGTATTTT. Translating it yields CASSRMGGAITDTQYF.

This chain links TRBV7-9 with TRBJ1-2, with no clear D. Germline V CDR1 and CDR2: SEHNR, FQNEAQ (reference sequence). Trimming removed 5 bases at V and 10 bases at J, with 11 bases between. The CDR3 totals 11 residues. CDR3 loop: CASSLSRDYTF. The CDR3 DNA reads as TGTGCCAGCAGCCTCAGCCGGGACTACACCTTC.

This chain uses TRBV18 with TRBJ2-3; 7 bases agree with TRBD2. Germline values: CDR1 KGHSH, CDR2 LQKENI. Losses at the gene ends were 3 bases for V and 2 bases for J; bases not matched to a gene: 2. This CDR3 is 14 amino acids long. The CDR3 coding sequence is TGTGCCAGCTCACCCCTAGCGGACACAGATACGCAGTATTTT. Encoded protein: CASSPLADTDTQYF.

As to this clonotype: Just one base apart from a much larger clone, this may be a read error. The CDR3 coding sequence is TGCAGTGCTCCTCGGGACAGGAACACAGATACGCAGGATTTT. Protein sequence: CSAPRDRNTDTQDF. V gene TRBV20-1 combines with J gene TRBJ2-3; 8 bases are shared with TRBD1. CDR1 is DFQATT, CDR2 SNEGSKA, per germline (reference sequence). The CDR3 has 14 residues.

The rearrangement joins TRBV19 to TRBJ2-2, with D tentatively TRBD1 (6 bases). The V end lost 6 bases, the J end lost 4 bases, and 12 bases lay between the germline ends. The CDR3 consists of 14 residues. The germline V gene encodes CDR1 LNHDA and CDR2 SQIVND (reference sequence). The CDR3, as DNA: TGTGCCAGTAGAAATGGACAGACCACCGGGGAGCTGTTTTTT. This encodes CASRNGQTTGELFF.

In regard to this clonotype: A much larger clone lies one base from this, so it may be a read error. The CDR3 bases are TGTGCCAGCCGGGGACAGCTGGCCAAAGGCTACACCTTC. Its protein is CASRGQLAKGYTF. The chain combines TRBV2 with TRBJ1-2; 7 bases fit TRBD1. This CDR3 is built from 13 residues. In germline, CDR1 is SNHLY, CDR2 FYNNEI. Trimming cost V 8 bases and J 8 bases; bases outside gene matches: 11.

V usage is TRBV7-8 and J usage is TRBJ2-2, with a tentative D call TRBD2 (5 bases). The CDR3 runs to 15 residues. In germline, CDR1 is SGHVS, CDR2 FQNEAQ. The V end was cut by 4 bases, the J end by 4 bases, with 13 bases between. The CDR3 DNA reads TGTGCCAGCAGCTGGGCTGAGAGGGCCACCGGGGAGCTGTTTTTT. It is translated as CASSWAERATGELFF. The full variable domain, completed using reference TRBV7-8 and TRBJ2-2, is GAGVSQSPRYKVAKRGQDVALRCDPISGHVSLFWYQQALGQGPEFLTYFQNEAQLDKSGLPSDRFFAERPEGSVSTLKIQRTQQEDSAVYLCASSWAERATGELFFGEGSRLTVL.

CDR3 sequence reads: CASSTRPAGKNIQYF. CDR3 sequence (DNA): TGTGCCAGCAGTACCAGACCTGCCGGCAAAAACATTCAGTACTTC. J is TRBJ2-4 and V is TRBV6-2 or TRBV6-3; D remains ambiguous. The CDR3 contains 15 residues. Germline V gene sequence: CDR1 MNHEY, CDR2 SVGEGT. Trimming shortened V by 5 bases and J by 3 bases, and 14 bases separated the two germline ends.

This clonotype was counted between two and nine times. The chain combines TRBV6-2 or TRBV6-3 with TRBJ2-7; D is perhaps TRBD1 (6 bases). This CDR3 has 15 amino acids. V lost 7 bases and J 7 bases, leaving 23 bases between the germline ends. Per the germline V gene, CDR1 is MNHEY and CDR2 is SVGEGT. The CDR3 sequence is CASTLQGGEVGEQYF. The DNA for the CDR3 is TGTGCCAGCACCCTACAGGGTGGAGAGGTTGGTGAGCAGTACTTC.

Only a few counts were recorded for this clonotype. This rearrangement joins TRBV2 to TRBJ1-2; 10 nucleotides line up with TRBD1. This CDR3 is 15 amino acids long. Germline trimming cut 6 bases from V and 4 bases from J; bases unmatched to any gene: 8. CDR1 and CDR2 (germline): SNHLY, FYNNEI. DNA for the CDR3: TGTGCCAGCAGGCCTGACAGGGGGCTTGGCTATGGCTACACCTTC. It yields the protein CASRPDRGLGYGYTF.

For this clonotype: This may be a read error, as it is one base from a much larger clone. The J gene is TRBJ1-2, the V gene TRBV6-1; possibly TRBD1 for D (6 bases). Germline V gives CDR1 MNHNS, CDR2 SASEGT. The CDR3 consists of 15 residues. Trimming removed 11 bases at V and 5 bases at J, with 24 bases between. As DNA, the CDR3 is TGTGCCGGCAAGATAGAATGGGACAACCGATATGGCTACACCTTC. Its translation is CAGKIEWDNRYGYTF.

The chain links TRBV30 to TRBJ2-5; 8 positions match TRBD2. Unmatched junction bases numbered 4, after V lost 2 bases and J lost 5 bases. CDR3 length: 13 amino acids. Germline V gives CDR1 GTSNPN, CDR2 SVGIG (reference sequence). The CDR3: CAWSFGGGETQYF. CDR3 in DNA: TGTGCCTGGAGTTTCGGGGGGGGGGAGACCCAGTACTTC.